The present T cell receptor (beta chain) was sequenced within a study of blood T cell repertoires in COVID-19. The germline V and J ends were trimmed by 5 bases and 5 bases, with 18 bases remaining between them. In germline, CDR1 is MDHEN, CDR2 SYDVKM. The length of the CDR3 is 15 residues. Only in-frame clones appear in the TCRdb table, and some are missing; sequencing was by immunoSEQ multiplex PCR. The sample includes 80,000 to 130,000 clones, approximately 88% of them seen just once. Input material: peripheral blood. The origin of this receptor is a woman aged 60-70 years with acute or convalescent COVID-19. This chain connects TRBV28 to TRBJ1-1; D unresolved. Here the CDR3 DNA reads TGTGCCAGCAGTCCCCGAAAGGAGTCGGGTACTGAAGCTTTCTTT. Translation: CASSPRKESGTEAFF.